Below are 9 T cell receptor beta chains sequenced from a single sample in a study of control samples from healthy donors and cancer patients. Assay: immunoSEQ multiplex PCR; the TCRdb copy retains only in-frame clones and omits some. The data contain fewer than 90,000 clones, about 93% of them singletons. The source material was blood. The receptor source for this set is a woman in her thirties or forties in good health.

V and J are TRBV6-5 and TRBJ1-3, with D possibly being TRBD1 (5 bases). V dropped 6 bases and J dropped 0 bases, with 12 bases sitting between them. CDR1 is MNHEY, CDR2 SVGAGI, per germline. The CDR3 runs to 15 residues. This chain's CDR3 is CASRLFGGSGNTIYF. The CDR3 DNA is TGTGCCAGCAGGCTCTTTGGGGGCTCTGGAAACACCATATATTTT.

The genes are TRBV24-1 and TRBJ2-7; D gene ambiguous. This CDR3 contains 12 residues. Germline V lookup: CDR1 KGHDR, CDR2 SFDVKD. V was cut by 5 bases and J by 3 bases, with 7 bases left in between. CDR3 protein: CATSGPLYEQYF. In DNA, the CDR3 is TGTGCCACCAGTGGTCCCCTCTACGAGCAGTACTTC.

This chain joins TRBV11-2 and TRBJ2-1; 7 positions agree with TRBD2. V shed 1 base, J shed 9 bases, and the junction held 12 bases outside the gene matches. The germline CDR1 and CDR2 sequences are SGHAT and FQNNGV. The CDR3 contains 16 residues. CDR3 region: CASSLGRGFRVGEQFF. The CDR3 region has the DNA TGTGCCAGCAGCTTAGGGCGGGGGTTCCGGGTCGGTGAGCAGTTCTTC.

This clone occurred once. The rearrangement joins TRBV6-1 to TRBJ2-3; no clear D gene. The ends were cut back, 1 base at V and 9 bases at J, with 11 bases in the middle. Germline CDR1 MNHNS, CDR2 SASEGT. This CDR3 spans 13 amino acids. CDR3 in amino acids: CASSEEPVATQYF. The DNA of the CDR3 is TGTGCCAGCAGTGAAGAGCCAGTCGCGACGCAGTATTTT.

This clone was counted between two and nine times. The chain links TRBV7-2 to TRBJ2-3; TRBD2 matches 11 bases. The J segment lost 7 bases and the V segment lost 4 bases, leaving 19 bases of the junction unmatched. The CDR3 extends over 19 amino acids. Germline-derived CDR1 and CDR2 are SGHTA and FQGNSA. CDR3 nucleotides: TGTGCCAGCAGCTGGCTCCCGGGACTAGCGGCCCCCCGGGGGAATACGCAGTATTTT. Translated, it gives CASSWLPGLAAPRGNTQYF.

The chain combines TRBV10-3 with TRBJ1-1; tentative D call: TRBD1 (6 bases). In germline, CDR1 is ENHRY, CDR2 SYGVKD. V lost 3 bases and J lost 5, with 10 bases in between. The CDR3 runs 13 residues. The CDR3 region has the DNA TGTGCCATCAGTGAAAGGGGGGTAACTGAAGCTTTCTTT. Amino acids: CAISERGVTEAFF.

The V gene is TRBV6-5, the J gene TRBJ2-7; D uncertain. V dropped 0 bases and J dropped 0 bases, with 6 bases sitting between them. Germline V CDR1 and CDR2: MNHEY, SVGAGI. This CDR3 region has 14 residues. The CDR3 nucleotides read TGTGCCAGCAGTTACTCGACCAACTCCTACGAGCAGTACTTC. The encoded protein is CASSYSTNSYEQYF.

The rearrangement links TRBV30 to TRBJ1-6; possibly TRBD1 for D (5 bases). Germline loops: CDR1 GTSNPN, CDR2 SVGIG (reference sequence). The CDR3 totals 16 residues. Trimming pared 4 bases from V and 5 bases from J, leaving 18 bases between. The chain's CDR3 is CAWTLAGGSNNSPLHF. In nucleotides, the CDR3 is TGTGCCTGGACCCTTGCCGGGGGGAGTAATAATTCACCCCTCCACTTT.

The chain carries TRBV27 and TRBJ2-2; 14 nucleotides align to TRBD2. V gave up 6 bases and J gave up 6 bases; unmatched junction bases: 9. Germline CDR1 reads MNHEY; CDR2 reads SMNVEV (reference sequence). This CDR3 spans 17 amino acids. The CDR3 protein is CASSGLAGGRFSGELFF. CDR3 DNA sequence: TGTGCCAGCAGCGGACTAGCGGGAGGAAGATTCTCCGGGGAGCTGTTTTTT.